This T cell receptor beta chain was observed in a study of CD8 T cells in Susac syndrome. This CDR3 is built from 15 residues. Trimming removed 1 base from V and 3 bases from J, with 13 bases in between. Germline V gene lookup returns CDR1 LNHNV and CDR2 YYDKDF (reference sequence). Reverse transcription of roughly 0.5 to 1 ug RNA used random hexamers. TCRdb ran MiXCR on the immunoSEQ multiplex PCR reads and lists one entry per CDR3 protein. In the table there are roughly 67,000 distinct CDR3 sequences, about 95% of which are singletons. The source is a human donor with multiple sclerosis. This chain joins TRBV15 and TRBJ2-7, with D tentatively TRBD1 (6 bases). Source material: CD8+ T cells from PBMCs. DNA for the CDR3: TGTGCCACCAGCAGAGGGGCAGGGGAGATCTACGAGCAGTACTTC. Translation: CATSRGAGEIYEQYF.